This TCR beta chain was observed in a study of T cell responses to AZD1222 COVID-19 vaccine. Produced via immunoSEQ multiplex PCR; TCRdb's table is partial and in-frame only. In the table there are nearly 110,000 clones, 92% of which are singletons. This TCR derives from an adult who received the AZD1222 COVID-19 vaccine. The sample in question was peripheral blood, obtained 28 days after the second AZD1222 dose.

The CDR3 is CASSVGQGASGYTF. The CDR3 nucleotides are TGTGCCAGCAGCGTCGGACAGGGGGCGTCTGGCTACACCTTC. The gene calls are TRBV27 and TRBJ1-2; TRBD1 matches 11 bases. The CDR3 runs 14 residues. The trim removed 6 bases at V and 7 bases at J, leaving 7 bases unmatched. Germline CDR1 is MNHEY and CDR2 is SMNVEV (reference sequence).